Listed here are 10 T cell receptor beta chains from one sample, sequenced in a study of cytomegalovirus exposure and HLA in healthy donors. The PCR used 60 Vbeta and 13 Jbeta primers. Using immunoSEQ multiplex PCR, the repertoire was profiled, and TCRdb retains in-frame clones only, with some absent. Found here are approximately 100,000 clones, more than 75% of them singletons; the top ten hold 4%. The sequencing input was PBMCs. The receptors were gathered from a woman aged 45-65 years in good health and CMV-seropositive.

The chain carries TRBV5-1 and TRBJ2-3, with 13 bases lining up with TRBD2. The CDR3 totals 15 residues. Per the germline V gene, CDR1 is SGHRS and CDR2 is YFSETQ. Losses at the gene ends were 4 bases for V and 4 bases for J; bases not matched to a gene: 3. Here the CDR3 reads CASSRTSGRSDTQYF. CDR3 in DNA: TGCGCCAGCAGCCGGACTAGCGGGAGATCAGATACGCAGTATTTT.

The chain has TRBV7-9 and TRBJ1-1; D call uncertain. The CDR3 loop spans 16 amino acids. CDR1 and CDR2 from the germline V gene are SEHNR and FQNEAQ (reference sequence). Trimming took 4 bases from V and 1 from J, leaving 16 bases between them. CDR3 coding DNA: TGTGCCAGCAGCTCGCACGGGAGGGATGGGAACACTGAAGCTTTCTTT. Protein product: CASSSHGRDGNTEAFF.

This clone was observed a few times. This chain joins TRBV19 and TRBJ2-1, with 16 bases lining up with TRBD2. Germline V gives CDR1 LNHDA, CDR2 SQIVND (reference sequence). The CDR3 consists of 21 residues. J lost 1 base, V lost 4 bases, and 13 bases had no gene match. The CDR3 sequence: CASSTILGLAGGPESYNEQFF. In DNA form, the CDR3 reads TGTGCCAGTAGTACCATTTTGGGACTAGCGGGAGGGCCAGAATCCTACAATGAGCAGTTCTTC.

V usage is TRBV6-1 and J usage is TRBJ1-2; no clear D gene. The germline V gene encodes CDR1 MNHNS and CDR2 SASEGT. The V gene lost 3 bases and the J gene lost 3 bases, with 14 bases spanning the gap. CDR3 length equals 15 residues. The CDR3, as DNA: TGTGCCAGCAGTGAGTCAGATTATCTGGACTATGGCTACACCTTC. Encoded protein: CASSESDYLDYGYTF.

This clone was counted a few times. Written as DNA, the CDR3 is TGTGCCAGCAGCTTGGGACCGACAGGGGGCAGGGATACGCAGTATTTT. Encoded protein: CASSLGPTGGRDTQYF. The genes are TRBV5-6 and TRBJ2-3; TRBD1 aligns across 10 bases. The germline V gene has CDR1 SGHDT and CDR2 YYEEEE. This CDR3 has 16 residues. Unmatched junction bases numbered 7, after V lost 0 bases and J lost 6 bases.

The chain recombines TRBV7-3 with TRBJ2-2; tentative D call: TRBD2 (5 bases). Germline V gives CDR1 SGHTA, CDR2 FQGTGA. The V end lost 4 bases, the J end lost 4 bases, and 10 bases lay between the germline ends. The CDR3 contains 14 residues. CDR3 sequence reads: CASSSGVFTGELFF. The CDR3 nucleotides read TGTGCCAGCAGCTCCGGGGTCTTCACCGGGGAGCTGTTTTTT. Full variable domain (remainder filled in from reference TRBV7-3 and TRBJ2-2): GAGVSQTPSNKVTEKGKYVELRCDPISGHTALYWYRQSLGQGPEFLIYFQGTGAADDSGLPNDRFFAVRPEGSVSTLKIQRTERGDSAVYLCASSSGVFTGELFFGEGSRLTVL.

With regard to this clone: Distinct nucleotide sequences in the sample also encode this CDR3. The gene calls are TRBV29-1 and TRBJ2-2; 8 positions agree with TRBD1. This CDR3 comprises 12 residues. The V gene end was trimmed by 6 bases and the J gene end by 7 bases; junction bases not matched to a gene: 4. CDR1 and CDR2 (germline): SQVTM, ANQGSEA. Written as DNA, the CDR3 is TGCAGCGTGAACAGGGGGAGCGGGGAGCTGTTTTTT. It translates to CSVNRGSGELFF.

The CDR3 nucleotides are TGTGCCAGCAGCCCCCTGGCAGGGGGGCCGATAGGAGATACGCAGTATTTT. This encodes CASSPLAGGPIGDTQYF. The V and J genes are TRBV4-2 and TRBJ2-3, with a weak D call TRBD1 (7 bases). Germline V gene sequence: CDR1 LGHNA, CDR2 YNFKEQ. The CDR3 contains 17 residues. The V end was cut by 4 bases, the J end by 5 bases, with 22 bases between.

The chain joins TRBV30 to TRBJ1-6; 8 nucleotides match TRBD1. The CDR3 contains 15 residues. V dropped 2 bases and J dropped 6; count of bases not matched to a gene: 6. Germline assignment: CDR1 GTSNPN and CDR2 SVGIG (reference sequence). The CDR3 DNA is TGTGCCTGGAGTTTCCGGACAGGGACTAATTCACCCCTCCACTTT. It yields the protein CAWSFRTGTNSPLHF.

The chain carries TRBV5-1 and TRBJ2-7, with D unclear. From germline, CDR1 is SGHRS and CDR2 YFSETQ. This CDR3 contains 12 residues. V was shortened by 0 bases and J by 3 bases, with 4 bases between the two germline ends. In DNA, the CDR3 is TGCGCCAGCAGCTTGGGACACTACGAGCAGTACTTC. Translated, it gives CASSLGHYEQYF.